Listed below are T cell receptor beta chains from one sample, sequenced in a study of breast tumors, draining lymph nodes, adjacent tissues. TCRdb reprocessed the multiplex PCR reads with MiXCR, giving one entry per CDR3 protein. The sample lists approximately 31,000 distinct CDR3 sequences, 60% to 70% occurring once. The material sequenced was breast tumor tissue. The receptor source for this set is a female donor with breast cancer. Some clones in this sample may be carry-over from other donors' samples. Both conserved end residues are part of each CDR3. The order of the fields is V gene, D gene, clone size, CDR3 protein. A D gene is named only where the DNA matches it firmly. The size entry is marked missing in some rows and otherwise reads once, few, many or a size class.

>TRBV7-2|TRBD1|-
CASSIGQEAGYTF
>TRBV15|-|many
CATTEGANVLTF
>TRBV19|-|many
CASSIGTGRRAYGYTF
>TRBV19|-|-
CASSTNPGQATQYF
>TRBV29-1|-|-
CSVEASREQFF
>TRBV7-9|TRBD1|-
CATGTDNSPLHF
>TRBV7-2|-|-
CASSLGQYEQYF
>TRBV2|TRBD1|-
CASSGQGEALHF
>TRBV6-6|TRBD1|many
CASRPGTGGAGGYGYTF
>TRBV25-1|TRBD1|-
CASMTGLYNEQFF
>TRBV28|-|many
CASSLSQRLPYEQYF
>TRBV2|-|-
CASSEGWQPQHF
>TRBV11-3|-|-
CASSVDLGPQHF
>TRBV6-2/TRBV6-3|-|-
CASSFGTRYEQYF